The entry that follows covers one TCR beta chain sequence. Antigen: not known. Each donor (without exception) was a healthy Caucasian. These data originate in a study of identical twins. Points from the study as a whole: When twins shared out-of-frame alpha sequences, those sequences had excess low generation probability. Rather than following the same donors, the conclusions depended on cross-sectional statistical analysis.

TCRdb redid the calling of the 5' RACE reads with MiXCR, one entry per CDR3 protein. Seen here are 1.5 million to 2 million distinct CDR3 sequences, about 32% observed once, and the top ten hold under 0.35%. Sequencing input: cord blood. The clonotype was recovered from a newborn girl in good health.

CDR3 DNA sequence: TGCGCCAGCAGCTTCAACCTTCAGGGGGCGAATGAAAAACTGTTTTTT. Translation: CASSFNLQGANEKLFF. The chain recombines TRBV5-1 with TRBJ1-4; 8 positions match TRBD1. The CDR3 length is 16 residues. The V and J ends lost 2 bases and 5 bases, in that order; junction bases with no gene match: 8. The germline CDR1 and CDR2 sequences are SGHRS and YFSETQ.